The T cell receptor (beta chain) under discussion was sequenced for a study of cytomegalovirus exposure and HLA in healthy donors. Study summary: Inside one of the first data releases sat 85 million or so unique TCRs taken from HLA-typed donors. Study conclusions and caveats: Some TCR beta chains (164 of them) were listed as cytomegalovirus-associated. For most TCR beta V segments, an earlier analysis put the productive rate at about 87% or about 30% of the time. It was reported in a later analysis that an Asian-associated ancestry cluster showed fewer N-insertions than the roughly 670-donor mean.

On this clone itself: Its matching antigen is unknown.

Looked up from germline, CDR1 is SGHVS and CDR2 is FQNEAQ. Trimming took off 5 bases at V and 4 bases at J, with 11 bases between the two ends. This CDR3 comprises 13 residues. The PCR had 60 Vbeta and 13 Jbeta primers. Sequenced by immunoSEQ multiplex PCR; TCRdb stores in-frame clones only, minus some. This sample has 120,000 to 150,000 clones, with roughly four fifths found just once. The rearrangement joins TRBV7-8 to TRBJ1-1; D perhaps matches TRBD1 (5 bases). Sample: PBMCs. The TCR was taken from a woman between 35 and 50 years old in good health and CMV-seronegative. The CDR3 DNA sequence: TGTGCCAGCAGCCGAACAGGTGGCACTGAAGCTTTCTTT. Translation: CASSRTGGTEAFF.